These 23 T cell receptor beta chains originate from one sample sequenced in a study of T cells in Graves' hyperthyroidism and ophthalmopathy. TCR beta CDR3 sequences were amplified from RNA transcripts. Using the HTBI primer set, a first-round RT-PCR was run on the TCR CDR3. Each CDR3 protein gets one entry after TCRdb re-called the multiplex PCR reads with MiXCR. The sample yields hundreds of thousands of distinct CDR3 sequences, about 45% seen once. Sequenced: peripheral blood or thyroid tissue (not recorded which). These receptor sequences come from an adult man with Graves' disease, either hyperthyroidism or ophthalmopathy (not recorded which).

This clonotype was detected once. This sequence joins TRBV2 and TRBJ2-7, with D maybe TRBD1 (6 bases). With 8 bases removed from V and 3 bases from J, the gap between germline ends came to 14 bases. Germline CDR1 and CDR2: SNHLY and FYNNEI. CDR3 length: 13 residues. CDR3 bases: TGTGCCAGCGACCAGGGGCGCATCTACGAGCAGTACTTC. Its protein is CASDQGRIYEQYF. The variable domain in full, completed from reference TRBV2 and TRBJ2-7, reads EPEVTQTPSHQVTQMGQEVILRCVPISNHLYFYWYRQILGQKVEFLVSFYNNEISEKSEIFDDQFSVERPDGSNFTLKIRSTKLEDSAMYFCASDQGRIYEQYFGPGTRLTVT.

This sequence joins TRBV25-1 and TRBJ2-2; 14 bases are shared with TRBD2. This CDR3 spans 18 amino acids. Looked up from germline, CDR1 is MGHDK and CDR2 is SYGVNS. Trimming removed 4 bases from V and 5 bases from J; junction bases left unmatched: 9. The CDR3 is CASSGTSGGPFWTGELFF. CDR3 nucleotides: TGTGCCAGCAGTGGGACTAGCGGGGGGCCCTTTTGGACCGGGGAGCTGTTTTTT.

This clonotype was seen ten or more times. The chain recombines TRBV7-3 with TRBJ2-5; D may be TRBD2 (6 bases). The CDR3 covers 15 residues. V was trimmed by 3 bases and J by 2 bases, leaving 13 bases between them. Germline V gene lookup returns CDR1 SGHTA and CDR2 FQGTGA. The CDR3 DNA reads TGTGCCAGCAGCTTGGGTTCGGGGGTACAAGAGACCCAGTACTTC. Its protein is CASSLGSGVQETQYF.

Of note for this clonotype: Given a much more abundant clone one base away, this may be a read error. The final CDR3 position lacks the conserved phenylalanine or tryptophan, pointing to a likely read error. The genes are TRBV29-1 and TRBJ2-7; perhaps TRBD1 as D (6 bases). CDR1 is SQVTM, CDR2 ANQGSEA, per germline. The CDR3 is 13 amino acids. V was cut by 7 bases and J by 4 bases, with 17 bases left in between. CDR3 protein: CSGTQGLGYEQYL. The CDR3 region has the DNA TGCAGCGGAACACAGGGCTTGGGGTACGAGCAGTACCTC.

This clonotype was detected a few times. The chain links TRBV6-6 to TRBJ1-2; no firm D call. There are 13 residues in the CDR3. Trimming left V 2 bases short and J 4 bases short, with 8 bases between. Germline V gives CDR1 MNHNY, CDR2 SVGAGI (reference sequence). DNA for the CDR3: TGTGCCAGCAGTTACGCAGCCTCCTATGGCTACACCTTC. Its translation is CASSYAASYGYTF.

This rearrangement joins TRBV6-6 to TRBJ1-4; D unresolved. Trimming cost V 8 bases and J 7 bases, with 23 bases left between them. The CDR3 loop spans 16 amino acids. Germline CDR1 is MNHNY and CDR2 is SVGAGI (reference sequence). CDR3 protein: CASSQSAGVSGEKLFF. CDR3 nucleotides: TGTGCCAGCTCACAGTCCGCGGGTGTCAGCGGTGAAAAACTGTTTTTT.

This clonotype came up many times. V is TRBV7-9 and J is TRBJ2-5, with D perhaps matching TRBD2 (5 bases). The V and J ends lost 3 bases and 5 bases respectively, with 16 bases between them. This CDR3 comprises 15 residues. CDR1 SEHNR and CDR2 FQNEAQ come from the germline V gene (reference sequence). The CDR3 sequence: CASSLGISVSETQYF. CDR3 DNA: TGTGCCAGCAGCTTGGGAATTAGCGTGTCGGAGACCCAGTACTTC.

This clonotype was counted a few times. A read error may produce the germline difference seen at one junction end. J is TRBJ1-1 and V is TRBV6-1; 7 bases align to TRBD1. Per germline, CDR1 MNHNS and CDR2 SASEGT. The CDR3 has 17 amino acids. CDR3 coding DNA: TGTGCCATCAGTGACATAGGTCACAGGGGAGATAGCACTGAAGCTTTCTTT. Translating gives CAISDIGHRGDSTEAFF.

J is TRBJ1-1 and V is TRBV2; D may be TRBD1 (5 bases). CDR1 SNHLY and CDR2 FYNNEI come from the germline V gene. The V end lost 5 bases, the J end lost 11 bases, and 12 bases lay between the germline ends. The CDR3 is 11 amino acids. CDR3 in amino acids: CASSPTEEAFF. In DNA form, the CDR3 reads TGTGCCAGCAGTCCGACAGAGGAGGCTTTCTTT.

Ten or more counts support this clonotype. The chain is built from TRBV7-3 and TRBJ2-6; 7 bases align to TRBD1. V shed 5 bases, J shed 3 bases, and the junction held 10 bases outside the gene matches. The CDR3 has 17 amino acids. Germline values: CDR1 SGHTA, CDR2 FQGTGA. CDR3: CASSRTGAVLGANVLTF. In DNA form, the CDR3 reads TGTGCCAGCAGCCGAACAGGGGCGGTTCTTGGGGCCAACGTCCTGACTTTC.

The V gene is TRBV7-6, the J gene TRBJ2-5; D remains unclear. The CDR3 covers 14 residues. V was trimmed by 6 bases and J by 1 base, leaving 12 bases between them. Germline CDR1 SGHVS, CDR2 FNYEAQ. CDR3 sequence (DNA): TGTGCCAGCAGTCCAAGACGGCGCCAAGAGACCCAGTACTTC. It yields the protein CASSPRRRQETQYF.

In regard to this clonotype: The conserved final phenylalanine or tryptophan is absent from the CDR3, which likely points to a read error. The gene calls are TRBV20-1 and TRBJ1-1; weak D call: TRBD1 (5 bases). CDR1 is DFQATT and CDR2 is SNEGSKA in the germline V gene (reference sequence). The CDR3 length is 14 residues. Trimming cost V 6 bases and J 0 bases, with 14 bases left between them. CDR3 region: CSAGWGNLNTEAFL. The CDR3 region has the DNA TGCAGTGCCGGGTGGGGGAACCTGAACACTGAAGCTTTCCTT.

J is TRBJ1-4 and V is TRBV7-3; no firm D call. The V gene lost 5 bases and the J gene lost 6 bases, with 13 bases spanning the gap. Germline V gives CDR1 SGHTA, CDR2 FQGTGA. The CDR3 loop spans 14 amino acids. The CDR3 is CASSLASGDEKLFF. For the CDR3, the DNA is TGTGCCAGCAGCCTCGCTAGCGGGGATGAAAAACTGTTTTTT.

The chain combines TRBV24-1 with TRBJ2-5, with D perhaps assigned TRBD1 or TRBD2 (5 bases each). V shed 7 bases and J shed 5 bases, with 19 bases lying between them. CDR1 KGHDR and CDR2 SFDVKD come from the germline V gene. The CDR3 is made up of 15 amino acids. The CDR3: CATSPPGARQETQYF. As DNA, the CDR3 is TGTGCCACCAGCCCTCCCGGGGCACGGCAGGAGACCCAGTACTTC.

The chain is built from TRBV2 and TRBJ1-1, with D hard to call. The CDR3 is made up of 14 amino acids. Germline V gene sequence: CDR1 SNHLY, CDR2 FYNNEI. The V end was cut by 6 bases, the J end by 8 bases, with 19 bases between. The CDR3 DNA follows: TGTGCCAGCAGCGAAAAACGCGGGGAAGGGGAAGCTTTCTTT. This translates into CASSEKRGEGEAFF.

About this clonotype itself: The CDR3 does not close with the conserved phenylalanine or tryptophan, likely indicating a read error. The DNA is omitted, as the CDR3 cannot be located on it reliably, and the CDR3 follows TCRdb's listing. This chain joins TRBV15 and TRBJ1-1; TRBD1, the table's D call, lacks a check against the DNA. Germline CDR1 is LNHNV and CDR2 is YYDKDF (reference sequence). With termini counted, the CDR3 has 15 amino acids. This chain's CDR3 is CATSTRQEGNTEAFL.

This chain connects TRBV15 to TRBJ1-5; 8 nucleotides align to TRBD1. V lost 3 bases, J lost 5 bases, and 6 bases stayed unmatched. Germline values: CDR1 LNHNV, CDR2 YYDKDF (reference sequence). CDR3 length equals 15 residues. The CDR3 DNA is TGTGCCACCAGCAGTGAAGGACAGGGCTATCAGCCCCAGCATTTT. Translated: CATSSEGQGYQPQHF.

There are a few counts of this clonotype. The DNA for the CDR3 is TGTGCCAGCAAAGGACAGTCCAATCAGCCCCAGCATTTT. Protein: CASKGQSNQPQHF. The chain has TRBV6-5 and TRBJ1-5, with a tentative D call TRBD1 (6 bases). Germline V gives CDR1 MNHEY, CDR2 SVGAGI. Trimming removed 7 bases at V and 3 bases at J, with 10 bases between. This CDR3 has 13 residues.

As DNA, the CDR3 is TGTGCCAGCAGCTTAGCCCTCAGGGCTAGCTCGAACACTGAAGCTTTCTTT. It specifies CASSLALRASSNTEAFF. The chain is built from TRBV7-8 and TRBJ1-1, with a possible D match to TRBD1 (5 bases). This CDR3 comprises 17 residues. The germline V gene has CDR1 SGHVS and CDR2 FQNEAQ. V gave up 0 bases and J gave up 1 base, with 15 bases separating them.

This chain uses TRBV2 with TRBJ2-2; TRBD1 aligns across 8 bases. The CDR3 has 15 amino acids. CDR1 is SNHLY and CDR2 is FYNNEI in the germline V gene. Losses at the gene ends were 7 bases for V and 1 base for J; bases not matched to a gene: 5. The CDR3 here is CASKMGTGNTGELFF. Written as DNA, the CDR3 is TGTGCCAGCAAGATGGGGACAGGGAACACCGGGGAGCTGTTTTTT.

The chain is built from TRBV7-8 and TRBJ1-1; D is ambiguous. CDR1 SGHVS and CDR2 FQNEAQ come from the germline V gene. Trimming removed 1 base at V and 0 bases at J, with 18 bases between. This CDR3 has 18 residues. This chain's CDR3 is CASSLGGRLSTVNTEAFF. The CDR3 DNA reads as TGTGCCAGCAGCTTAGGTGGGAGGCTTTCGACCGTGAACACTGAAGCTTTCTTT.

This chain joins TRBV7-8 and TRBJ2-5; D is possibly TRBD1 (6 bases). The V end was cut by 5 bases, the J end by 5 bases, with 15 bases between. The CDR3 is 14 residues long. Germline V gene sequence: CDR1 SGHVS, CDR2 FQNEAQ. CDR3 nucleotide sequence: TGTGCCAGCAGCCCGACACAGGGCGGGGAGACCCAGTACTTC. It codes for CASSPTQGGETQYF.

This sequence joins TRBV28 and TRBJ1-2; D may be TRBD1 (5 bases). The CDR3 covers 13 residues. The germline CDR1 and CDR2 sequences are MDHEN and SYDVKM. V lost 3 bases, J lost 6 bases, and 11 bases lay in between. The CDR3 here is CASSFIVRDGYTF. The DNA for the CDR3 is TGTGCCAGCAGTTTTATCGTCAGGGATGGCTACACCTTC.